These T cell receptor beta chains were read from a single sample in a study of T cell responses to AZD1222 COVID-19 vaccine. Using immunoSEQ multiplex PCR, the repertoire was profiled, and TCRdb retains in-frame clones only, with some absent. The sample includes tens of thousands of clones, about 78% of them seen just once. The input for sequencing was peripheral blood, taken on day 0 of AZD1222 vaccination. The origin of the receptors is an adult in good health. The CDR3 runs from the conserved cysteine through the conserved F or W. The D gene is left open where the match is weak. The size field is filled for only some rows; it gives once, few, many or a size class.

once	-	TRBV19	TRBJ1-2	TGTGCCAGTAGTCTCCTAGGAGGGCAGTATGGCTACACCTTC	CASSLLGGQYGYTF
once	TRBD1	TRBV2	TRBJ2-3	TGTGCCAGCTCGGACAGGGGGCTAGGGGATACGCAGTATTTT	CASSDRGLGDTQYF
-	-	TRBV15	TRBJ2-5	TGTGCCACCAGCAGAGCATCCAACACGCAAGAGACCCAGTACTTC	CATSRASNTQETQYF
once	-	TRBV4-3	TRBJ1-5	TGCGCCAGCAGCCAAGATCTTCTGTCATCTTATAGCAATCAGCCCCAGCATTTT	CASSQDLLSSYSNQPQHF
-	TRBD2	TRBV6-5	TRBJ2-7	TGTGCCAGCAGTTACACCGGACTAGCAGCTTACGAGCAGTACTTC	CASSYTGLAAYEQYF
-	TRBD2	TRBV15	TRBJ2-3	TGTGCCACCAGGACTAGCGGGAGAGGAAGGACAGATACGCAGTATTTT	CATRTSGRGRTDTQYF
few	-	TRBV3-1/TRBV3-2	TRBJ2-1	TGTGCCAGCAGCCAAGCTGGCCGGGCGGATGAGCAGTTCTTC	CASSQAGRADEQFF
-	TRBD2	TRBV30	TRBJ2-7	TGTGCCTGGAGTAAGGGACTAGAGGGTTACGAGCAGTACTTC	CAWSKGLEGYEQYF
-	-	TRBV2	TRBJ2-2	TGTGCCAGCAGAGTAACAGGACCCGGGGAGCTGTTTTTT	CASRVTGPGELFF
-	-	TRBV28	TRBJ1-2	TGTGCCAGCAGTTTGTTGGGTACTAACTATGGCTACACCTTC	CASSLLGTNYGYTF
few	-	TRBV7-9	TRBJ2-1	TGTGCCAGCAGCCAAGTTTTTACTGGGCGTGATGAGCAGTTCTTC	CASSQVFTGRDEQFF
-	TRBD1	TRBV7-2	TRBJ1-6	TGTGCCAGCAGCTTTCAGGGGGCGAATTCACCCCTCCACTTT	CASSFQGANSPLHF
-	-	TRBV6-5	TRBJ1-3	TGTGCCAGCAGTTTCCCAGGGATGCGGGGAAACACCATATATTTT	CASSFPGMRGNTIYF
few	TRBD2	TRBV24-1	TRBJ2-3	TGTGCCACCAGTGATTATAAGCGGGAGAGCGTAGATACGCAGTATTTT	CATSDYKRESVDTQYF
-	-	TRBV7-2	TRBJ2-1	TGTGCCAGCAGCTTACAGGAATACAATGAGCAGTTCTTC	CASSLQEYNEQFF
many	TRBD2	TRBV7-6	TRBJ2-7	TGTGCCAGCAGCTCCAGAGCGGGAGGACCCTACGAGCAGTACTTC	CASSSRAGGPYEQYF
-	-	TRBV9	TRBJ2-7	TGTGCCAGCAGCGGCTACGACTCCTACGAGCAGTACTTC	CASSGYDSYEQYF
-	-	TRBV5-4	TRBJ2-3	TGTGCCAGCAGCCCTCGACACGAATCCACAGATACGCAGTATTTT	CASSPRHESTDTQYF
-	-	TRBV7-6	TRBJ2-7	TGTGCCAGCAGCTTAGGACAGGGAGGGGCAAACGAGCAGTACTTC	CASSLGQGGANEQYF
-	TRBD2	TRBV6-5	TRBJ2-7	TGTGCCAGCAGCGGAGCGGGAGGGCTATCCTACGAGCAGTACTTC	CASSGAGGLSYEQYF
few	TRBD2	TRBV27	TRBJ2-3	TGTGCCAGCAGTGGCGGACTAGCGTTAATCGGAGATACGCAGTATTTT	CASSGGLALIGDTQYF
few	-	TRBV18	TRBJ2-7	TGTGCCAGCTCCCCACCGGTGGCCAACGAGCAGTACTTC	CASSPPVANEQYF
-	-	TRBV11-2	TRBJ2-3	TGTGCCAGCAGCTTAGCGACCAGCACAGATACGCAGTATTTT	CASSLATSTDTQYF
-	TRBD2	TRBV4-3	TRBJ2-1	TGCGCCAGCAGCCCCGGGACTAGCGGGAGGTCCTACAATGAGCAGTTCTTC	CASSPGTSGRSYNEQFF
-	TRBD2	TRBV30	TRBJ2-5	TGTGCCTGGTACCCGGGACTAGCGGGGGTGCCCCAGTACTTC	CAWYPGLAGVPQYF
-	-	TRBV7-6	TRBJ2-1	TGTGCCAGCAGCTTAGGTCTTTCCGGGACAACCATCCATGAGCAGTTCTTC	CASSLGLSGTTIHEQFF
-	TRBD2	TRBV5-4	TRBJ2-1	TGTGCCAGCAGGCTAGCGGGAGGCAGGGATGAGCAGTTCTTC	CASRLAGGRDEQFF
-	TRBD2	TRBV19	TRBJ2-7	TGTGCCAGTAGTATAGTCACTAGCGGGAGTTCCTACGAGCAGTACTTC	CASSIVTSGSSYEQYF
-	-	TRBV4-2	TRBJ1-3	TGTGCCAGCAGCCAAGACAAGGCAAACGGAAACACCATATATTTT	CASSQDKANGNTIYF
-	TRBD2	TRBV7-9	TRBJ2-1	TGTGCCAGCAGCTTAGACGGGGGGGCCTACAATGAGCAGTTCTTC	CASSLDGGAYNEQFF
-	TRBD1	TRBV27	TRBJ2-7	TGTGCCAGCAGGATCTCCGGGACAGGCTACTACGAGCAGTACTTC	CASRISGTGYYEQYF
once	TRBD1	TRBV7-2	TRBJ2-1	TGTGCCAGCAGCCTCCAATCCCGGACAGGGGTGGTCAATGAGCAGTTCTTC	CASSLQSRTGVVNEQFF
-	-	TRBV12-3/TRBV12-4	TRBJ1-5	TGTGCCAGCAGTTTAGCGCAGGGTCAGCCCCAGCATTTT	CASSLAQGQPQHF
few	-	TRBV9	TRBJ1-2	TGTGCCAGCAGCGTAGAGAGCAGAGGTTATGGCTACACCTTC	CASSVESRGYGYTF
-	-	TRBV4-2	TRBJ2-5	TGTGCCAGCAGCCGGACGCTACGGGAGACCCAGTACTTC	CASSRTLRETQYF
once	-	TRBV7-9	TRBJ2-1	TGTGCCAGCAGCTTAGCGGGTGGGCCGGTGAATGAGCAGTTCTTC	CASSLAGGPVNEQFF
-	-	TRBV2	TRBJ2-3	TGTGCCAGCAGTCAACGGGACCTCACAGATACGCAGTATTTT	CASSQRDLTDTQYF